What follows is one TCR beta chain and its context. Its antigen is as yet unknown. This record comes from a study of blood T cells in healthy people across ages. The second PCR ran about 6 to 11 cycles with a sample-barcoded 5' primer and J-beta primers. In TCRdb, the 5' RACE reads were re-called with MiXCR into one record per CDR3 protein. The sample shows some 890,000 distinct CDR3 sequences, 25% to 35% of them seen only once. Study-wide points: Whereas aged donors had fewer naive CD4+ cells, long-lived donors had more of them and higher diversity.

Germline CDR1 GTSNPN, CDR2 SVGIG (reference sequence). V lost 3 bases, J lost 4 bases, and 13 bases lay in between. This CDR3 has 14 residues. The sample was also reused in another study, on T cells of mothers and their children. From that second work: Six children, together with their three healthy Caucasian mothers, made up the donors.

The specimen was blood. The chain couples TRBV30 to TRBJ2-1; D is unclear. This TCR derives from a woman aged 40 to 50 in good health. The CDR3: CAWRRLTLYNEQFF. The CDR3, as DNA: TGTGCCTGGAGAAGGCTGACCCTGTACAATGAGCAGTTCTTC.